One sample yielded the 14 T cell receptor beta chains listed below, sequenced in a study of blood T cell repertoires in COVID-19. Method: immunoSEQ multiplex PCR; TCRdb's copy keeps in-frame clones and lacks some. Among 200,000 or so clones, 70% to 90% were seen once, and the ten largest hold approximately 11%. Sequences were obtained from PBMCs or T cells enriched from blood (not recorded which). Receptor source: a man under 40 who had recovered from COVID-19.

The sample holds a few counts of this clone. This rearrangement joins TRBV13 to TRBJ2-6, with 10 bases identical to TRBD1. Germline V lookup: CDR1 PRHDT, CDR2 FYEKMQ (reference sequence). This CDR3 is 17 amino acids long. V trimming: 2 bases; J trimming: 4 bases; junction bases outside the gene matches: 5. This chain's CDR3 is CASSLWDRGSGANVLTF. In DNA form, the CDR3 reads TGTGCCAGCAGCTTATGGGACAGGGGATCCGGGGCCAACGTCCTGACTTTC.

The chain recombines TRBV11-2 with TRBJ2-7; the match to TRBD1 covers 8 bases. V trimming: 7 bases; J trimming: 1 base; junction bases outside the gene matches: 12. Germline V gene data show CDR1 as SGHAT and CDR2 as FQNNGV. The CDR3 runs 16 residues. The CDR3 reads CASTFPRTGRSYEQYF. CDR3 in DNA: TGTGCCAGCACGTTTCCAAGGACAGGGCGGTCCTACGAGCAGTACTTC.

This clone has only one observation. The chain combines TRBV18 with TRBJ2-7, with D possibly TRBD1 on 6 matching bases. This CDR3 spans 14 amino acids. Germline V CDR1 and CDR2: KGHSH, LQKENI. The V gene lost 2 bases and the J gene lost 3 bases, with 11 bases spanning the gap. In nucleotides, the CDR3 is TGTGCCAGCTCACCAAGCAGGGGTGGCTACGAGCAGTACTTC. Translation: CASSPSRGGYEQYF.

For the CDR3, the DNA is TGTGCCAGCAGCCAAGATGTGGGCTCCTCAGAGCAGTTCTTC. This codes for CASSQDVGSSEQFF. V and J are TRBV4-2 and TRBJ2-1, with unresolved D. Per germline, CDR1 LGHNA and CDR2 YNFKEQ. Trimming stripped 0 bases from V and 10 bases from J, with 13 bases between. This CDR3 has 14 residues.

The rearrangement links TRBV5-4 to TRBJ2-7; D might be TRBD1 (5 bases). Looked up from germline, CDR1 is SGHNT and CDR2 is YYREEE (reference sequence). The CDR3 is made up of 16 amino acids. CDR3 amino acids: CATASGVFGQNYEQYF. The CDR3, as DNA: TGTGCGACAGCCAGTGGGGTGTTTGGGCAAAACTACGAGCAGTACTTC.

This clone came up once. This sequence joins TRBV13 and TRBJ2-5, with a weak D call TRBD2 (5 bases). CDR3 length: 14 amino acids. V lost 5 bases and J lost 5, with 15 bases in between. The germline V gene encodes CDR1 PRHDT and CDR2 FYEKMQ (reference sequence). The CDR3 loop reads CASSPRTSWETQYF. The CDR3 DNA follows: TGTGCCAGCAGCCCCCGGACTTCTTGGGAGACCCAGTACTTC.

CDR3: CASSQEKGGYGEKLFF. In DNA form, the CDR3 reads TGTGCCAGCAGCCAAGAAAAAGGGGGCTACGGTGAAAAACTGTTTTTT. This chain connects TRBV3-1 (or the pseudogene TRBV3-2) to TRBJ1-4; 7 bases fit TRBD1. Unmatched junction bases numbered 8, after V lost 0 bases and J lost 7 bases. Germline V lookup: CDR1 LGHDT, CDR2 YNNKEL (reference sequence). This CDR3 comprises 16 residues.

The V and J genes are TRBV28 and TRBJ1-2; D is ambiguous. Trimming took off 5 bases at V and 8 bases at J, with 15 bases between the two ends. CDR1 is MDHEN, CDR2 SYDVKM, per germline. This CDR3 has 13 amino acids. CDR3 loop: CASSEVEVQGYTF. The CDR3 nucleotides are TGTGCCAGCAGTGAGGTCGAGGTCCAAGGCTACACCTTC.

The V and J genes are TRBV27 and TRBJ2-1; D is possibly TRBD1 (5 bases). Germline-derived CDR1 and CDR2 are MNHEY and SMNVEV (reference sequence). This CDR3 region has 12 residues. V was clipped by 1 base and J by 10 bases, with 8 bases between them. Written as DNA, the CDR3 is TGTGCCAGCAGTTTATGGGGCGCGGAGCAGTTCTTC. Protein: CASSLWGAEQFF.

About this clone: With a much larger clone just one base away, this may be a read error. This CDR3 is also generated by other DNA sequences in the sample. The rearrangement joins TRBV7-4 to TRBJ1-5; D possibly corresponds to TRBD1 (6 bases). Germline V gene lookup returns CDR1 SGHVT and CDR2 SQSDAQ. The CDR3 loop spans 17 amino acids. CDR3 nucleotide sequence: TGCGCCAGCCGCGCCGGATACGGGGGGGGCAGCAATCAGCCCCAGCATTTT. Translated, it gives CASRAGYGGGSNQPQHF.

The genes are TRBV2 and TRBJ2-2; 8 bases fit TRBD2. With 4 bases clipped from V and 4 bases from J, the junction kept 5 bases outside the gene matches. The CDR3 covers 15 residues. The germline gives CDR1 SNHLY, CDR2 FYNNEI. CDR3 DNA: TGTGCCAGCAGTGCGACTAGCGCGGGCACCGGGGAGCTGTTTTTT. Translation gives CASSATSAGTGELFF.

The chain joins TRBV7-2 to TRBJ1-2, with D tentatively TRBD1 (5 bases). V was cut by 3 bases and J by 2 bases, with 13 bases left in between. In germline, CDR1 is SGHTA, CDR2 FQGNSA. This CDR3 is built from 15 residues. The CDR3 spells CASSLSGGVNYGYTF. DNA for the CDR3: TGTGCCAGCAGCTTGTCCGGAGGGGTAAACTATGGCTACACCTTC.

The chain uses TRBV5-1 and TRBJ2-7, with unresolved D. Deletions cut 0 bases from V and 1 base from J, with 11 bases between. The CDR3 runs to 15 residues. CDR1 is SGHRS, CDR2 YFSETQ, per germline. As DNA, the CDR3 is TGCGCCAGCAGCTTGGATCTACAGCCTTCCTACGAGCAGTACTTC. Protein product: CASSLDLQPSYEQYF.

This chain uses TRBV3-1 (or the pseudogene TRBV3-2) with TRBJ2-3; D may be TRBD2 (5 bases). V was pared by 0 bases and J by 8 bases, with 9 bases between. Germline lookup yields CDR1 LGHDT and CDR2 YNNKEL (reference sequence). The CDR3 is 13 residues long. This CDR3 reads CASSQETGGTQYF. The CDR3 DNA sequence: TGTGCCAGCAGCCAAGAAACTGGAGGTACGCAGTATTTT.